This T cell receptor (beta chain) comes out of a study of T-cell reconstitution after alpha-beta-depleted transplantation in children. This clonotype was counted many times. For TCRbeta, the library was prepared with unique molecular identifiers. One entry per CDR3 protein results from TCRdb running MiXCR on the PCR reads. The sample comprises about 640,000 distinct CDR3 sequences, roughly 17% of which are singletons, and about 1.1% rests with the top ten. Germline V gene lookup returns CDR1 DFQATT and CDR2 SNEGSKA (reference sequence). V shed 1 base and J 2 bases; nucleotides not matched to a gene: 8. The CDR3 totals 16 residues.

The sequence derives from a human donor who donated a stem cell graft to a child with acute myeloid leukemia. Sequences were derived from PBMCs from the stem cell graft donor, sampled from the stem cell graft. The rearrangement links TRBV20-1 to TRBJ2-1, with TRBD1 identical over 7 bases. The CDR3 loop reads CSARGGKQGTYNEQFF. CDR3 bases: TGCAGTGCTAGAGGAGGAAAACAGGGGACCTACAATGAGCAGTTCTTC.